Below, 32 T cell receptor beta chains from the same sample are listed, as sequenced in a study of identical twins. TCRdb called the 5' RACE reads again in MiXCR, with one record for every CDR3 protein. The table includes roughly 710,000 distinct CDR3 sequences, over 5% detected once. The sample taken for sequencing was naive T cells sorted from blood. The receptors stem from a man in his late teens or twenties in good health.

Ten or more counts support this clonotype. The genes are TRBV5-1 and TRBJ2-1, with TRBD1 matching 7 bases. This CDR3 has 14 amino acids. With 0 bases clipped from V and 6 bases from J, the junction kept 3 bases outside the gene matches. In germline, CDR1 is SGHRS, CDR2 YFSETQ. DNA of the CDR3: TGCGCCAGCAGCTTGGTAGGACAGGCCAATGAGCAGTTCTTC. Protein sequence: CASSLVGQANEQFF.

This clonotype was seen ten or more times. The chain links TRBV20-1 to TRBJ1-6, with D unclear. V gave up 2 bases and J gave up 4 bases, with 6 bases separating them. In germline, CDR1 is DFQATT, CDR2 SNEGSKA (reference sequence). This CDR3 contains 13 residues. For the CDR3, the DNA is TGCAGTGCTAGATCAGATTATAATTCACCCCTCCACTTT. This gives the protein CSARSDYNSPLHF.

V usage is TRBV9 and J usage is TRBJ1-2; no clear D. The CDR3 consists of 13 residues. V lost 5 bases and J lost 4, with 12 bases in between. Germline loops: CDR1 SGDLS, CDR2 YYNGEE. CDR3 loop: CASSTSGFYGYTF. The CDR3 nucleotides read TGTGCCAGCAGTACCTCAGGTTTCTATGGCTACACCTTC.

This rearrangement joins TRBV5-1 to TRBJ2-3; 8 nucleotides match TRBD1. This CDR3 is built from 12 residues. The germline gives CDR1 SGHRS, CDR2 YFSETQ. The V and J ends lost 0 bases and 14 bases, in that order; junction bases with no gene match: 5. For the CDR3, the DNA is TGCGCCAGCAGCTTGGGGGGACAGGTTGTGTATTTT. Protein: CASSLGGQVVYF.

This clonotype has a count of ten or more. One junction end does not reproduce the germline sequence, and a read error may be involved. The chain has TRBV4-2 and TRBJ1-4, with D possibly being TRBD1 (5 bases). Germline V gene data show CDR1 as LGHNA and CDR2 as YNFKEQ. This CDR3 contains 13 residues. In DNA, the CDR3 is TGTGCCAGCAGCCAAGGACCCGGGGGGGAAGTGGTTTTT. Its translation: CASSQGPGGEVVF.

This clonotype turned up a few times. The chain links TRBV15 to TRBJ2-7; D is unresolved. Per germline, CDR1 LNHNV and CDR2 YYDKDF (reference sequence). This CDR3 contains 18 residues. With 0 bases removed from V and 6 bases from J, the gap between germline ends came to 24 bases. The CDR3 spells CATSRDLGRSREVREQYF. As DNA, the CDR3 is TGTGCCACCAGCAGAGATTTAGGGCGCAGCCGAGAGGTCCGCGAGCAGTACTTC.

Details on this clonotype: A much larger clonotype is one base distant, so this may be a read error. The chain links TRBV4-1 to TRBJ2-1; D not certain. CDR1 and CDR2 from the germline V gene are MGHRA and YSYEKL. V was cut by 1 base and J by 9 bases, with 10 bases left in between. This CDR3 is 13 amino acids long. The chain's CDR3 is CASSQVSLSEQFF. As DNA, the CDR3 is TGCGCCAGCAGCCAAGTTTCCCTTTCTGAGCAGTTCTTC.

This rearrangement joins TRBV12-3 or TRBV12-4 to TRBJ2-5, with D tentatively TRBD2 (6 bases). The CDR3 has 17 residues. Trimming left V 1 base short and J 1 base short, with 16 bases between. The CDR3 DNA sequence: TGTGCCAGCAGTTTAGTTATAGGAGGGAGACGCCAAGAGACCCAGTACTTC. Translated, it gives CASSLVIGGRRQETQYF.

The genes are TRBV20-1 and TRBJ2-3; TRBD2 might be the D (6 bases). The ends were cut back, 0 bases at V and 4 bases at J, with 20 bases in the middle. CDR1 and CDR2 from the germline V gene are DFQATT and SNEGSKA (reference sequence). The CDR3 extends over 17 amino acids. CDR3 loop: CSARDPGLASWADTQYF. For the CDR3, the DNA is TGCAGTGCTAGAGATCCCGGCCTAGCGAGTTGGGCAGATACGCAGTATTTT.

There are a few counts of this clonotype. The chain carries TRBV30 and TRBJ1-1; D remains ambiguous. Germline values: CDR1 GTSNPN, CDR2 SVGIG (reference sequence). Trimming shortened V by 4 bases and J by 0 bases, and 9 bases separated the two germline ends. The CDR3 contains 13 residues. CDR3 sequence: CAWTVQMNTEAFF. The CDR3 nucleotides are TGTGCCTGGACAGTTCAGATGAACACTGAAGCTTTCTTT.

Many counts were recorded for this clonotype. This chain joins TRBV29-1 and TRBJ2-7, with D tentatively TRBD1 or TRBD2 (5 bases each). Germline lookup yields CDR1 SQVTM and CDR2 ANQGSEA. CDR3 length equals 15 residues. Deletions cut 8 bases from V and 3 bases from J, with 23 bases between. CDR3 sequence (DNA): TGCAGCCCCCCCTCAGGGAGTGTAGGTGTCTACGAGCAGTACGTC. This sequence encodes CSPPSGSVGVYEQYV.

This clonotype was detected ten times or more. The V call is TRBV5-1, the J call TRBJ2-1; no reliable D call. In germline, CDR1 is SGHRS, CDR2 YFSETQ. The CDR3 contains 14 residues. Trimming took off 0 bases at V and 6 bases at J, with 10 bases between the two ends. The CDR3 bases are TGCGCCAGCAGCTTGGGACGGAGCCCCAATGAGCAGTTCTTC. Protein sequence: CASSLGRSPNEQFF.

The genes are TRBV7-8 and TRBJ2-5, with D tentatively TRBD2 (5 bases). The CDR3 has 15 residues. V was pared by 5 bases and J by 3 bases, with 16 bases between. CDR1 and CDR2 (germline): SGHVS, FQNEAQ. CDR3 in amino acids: CASSPNPAGEETQYF. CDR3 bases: TGTGCCAGCAGCCCCAACCCCGCGGGCGAAGAGACCCAGTACTTC.

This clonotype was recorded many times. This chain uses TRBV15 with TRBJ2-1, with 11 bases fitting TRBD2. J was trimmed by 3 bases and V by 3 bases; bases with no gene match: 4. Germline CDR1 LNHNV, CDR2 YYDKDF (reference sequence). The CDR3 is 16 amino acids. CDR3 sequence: CATSRVAGGSYNEQFF. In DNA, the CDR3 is TGTGCCACCAGCAGGGTAGCGGGAGGGAGCTACAATGAGCAGTTCTTC.

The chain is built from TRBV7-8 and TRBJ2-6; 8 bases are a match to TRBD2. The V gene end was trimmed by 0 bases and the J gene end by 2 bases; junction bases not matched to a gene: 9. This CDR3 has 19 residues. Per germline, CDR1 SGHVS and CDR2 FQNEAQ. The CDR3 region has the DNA TGTGCCAGCAGCTTAGCAACTAGCGGCCCCGAGGCTGGGGCCAACGTCCTGACTTTC. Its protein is CASSLATSGPEAGANVLTF.

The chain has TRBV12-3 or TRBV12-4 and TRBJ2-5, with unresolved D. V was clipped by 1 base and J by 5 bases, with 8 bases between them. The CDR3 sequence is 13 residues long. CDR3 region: CASSLGMWETQYF. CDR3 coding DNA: TGTGCCAGCAGTTTAGGGATGTGGGAGACCCAGTACTTC.

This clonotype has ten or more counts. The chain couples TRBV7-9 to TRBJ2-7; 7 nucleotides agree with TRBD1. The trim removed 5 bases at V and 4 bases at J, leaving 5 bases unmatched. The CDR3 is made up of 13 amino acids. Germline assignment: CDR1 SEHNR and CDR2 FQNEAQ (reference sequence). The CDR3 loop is CASSGQVGYEQYV. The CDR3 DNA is TGTGCCAGCAGCGGACAGGTGGGATACGAGCAGTACGTC.

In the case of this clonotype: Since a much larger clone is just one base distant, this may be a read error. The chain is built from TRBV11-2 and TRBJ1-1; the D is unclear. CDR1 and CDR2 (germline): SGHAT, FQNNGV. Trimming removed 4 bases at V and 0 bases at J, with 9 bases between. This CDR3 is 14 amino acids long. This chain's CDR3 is CASSWSDMNTEAFF. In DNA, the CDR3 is TGTGCCAGCAGCTGGTCAGATATGAACACTGAAGCTTTCTTT.

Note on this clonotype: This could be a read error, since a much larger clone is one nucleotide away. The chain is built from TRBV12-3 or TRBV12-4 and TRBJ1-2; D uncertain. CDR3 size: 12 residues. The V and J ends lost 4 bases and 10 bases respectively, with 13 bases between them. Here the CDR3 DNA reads TGTGCCAGCAGTTGGTCCCGGCGGGACTACACCTTC. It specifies CASSWSRRDYTF.

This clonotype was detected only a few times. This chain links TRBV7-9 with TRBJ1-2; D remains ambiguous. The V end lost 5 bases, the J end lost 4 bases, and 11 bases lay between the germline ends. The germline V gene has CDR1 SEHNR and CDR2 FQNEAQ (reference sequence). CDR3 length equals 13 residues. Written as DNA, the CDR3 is TGTGCCAGCAGCCGACTCAAACTCTATGGCTACACCTTC. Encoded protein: CASSRLKLYGYTF.

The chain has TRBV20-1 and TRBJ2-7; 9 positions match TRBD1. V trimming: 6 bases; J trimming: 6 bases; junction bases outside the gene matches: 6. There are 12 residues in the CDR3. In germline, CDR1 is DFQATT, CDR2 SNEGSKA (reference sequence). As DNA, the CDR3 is TGCAGTGCCCGGGACAGGGATCTCGAGCAGTACTTC. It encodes CSARDRDLEQYF.

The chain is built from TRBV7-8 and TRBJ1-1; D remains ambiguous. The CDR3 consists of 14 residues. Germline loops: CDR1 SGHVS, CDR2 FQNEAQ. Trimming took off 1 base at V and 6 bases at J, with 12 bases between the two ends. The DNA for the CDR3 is TGTGCCAGCAGCTTAGGGTTCGGGTGGTCTGAAGCTTTCTTT. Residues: CASSLGFGWSEAFF.

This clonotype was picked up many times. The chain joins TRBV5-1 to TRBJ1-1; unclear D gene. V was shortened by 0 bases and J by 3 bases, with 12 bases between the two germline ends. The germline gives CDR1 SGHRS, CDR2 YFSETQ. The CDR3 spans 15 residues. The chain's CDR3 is CASSLVGSMDTEAFF. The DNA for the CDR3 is TGCGCCAGCAGCTTGGTGGGCAGTATGGACACTGAAGCTTTCTTT.

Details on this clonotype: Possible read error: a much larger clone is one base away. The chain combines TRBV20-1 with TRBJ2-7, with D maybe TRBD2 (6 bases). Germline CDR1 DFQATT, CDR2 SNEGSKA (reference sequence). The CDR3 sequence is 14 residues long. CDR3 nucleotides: TGCAGTGCAAAAATGGCGGGGAGTTTCTACAAGCAGTACTTC. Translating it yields CSAKMAGSFYKQYF.

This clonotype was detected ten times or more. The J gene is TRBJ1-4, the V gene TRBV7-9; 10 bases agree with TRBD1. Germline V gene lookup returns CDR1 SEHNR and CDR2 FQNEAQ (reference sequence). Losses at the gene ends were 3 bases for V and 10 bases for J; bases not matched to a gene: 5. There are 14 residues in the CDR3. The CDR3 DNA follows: TGTGCCAGCAGCTTGGACAGGGGGGATCGAAAACTGTTTTTT. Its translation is CASSLDRGDRKLFF.

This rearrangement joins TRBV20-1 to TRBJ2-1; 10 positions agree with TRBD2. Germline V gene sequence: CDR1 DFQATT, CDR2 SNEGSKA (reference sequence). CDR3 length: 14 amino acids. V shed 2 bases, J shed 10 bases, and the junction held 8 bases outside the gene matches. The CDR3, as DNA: TGCAGTGCTAGAACTAGCGGGACCACGGGAGAGCAGTTCTTC. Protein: CSARTSGTTGEQFF.

CDR3 in amino acids: CASSLVSSGPNEQFF. DNA for the CDR3: TGTGCCAGCAGCTTAGTGTCTAGCGGGCCTAATGAGCAGTTCTTC. The rearrangement uses TRBV7-9 and TRBJ2-1; 8 bases line up with TRBD2. The trim removed 1 base at V and 7 bases at J, leaving 6 bases unmatched. This CDR3 is 15 amino acids long. The germline gives CDR1 SEHNR, CDR2 FQNEAQ (reference sequence).

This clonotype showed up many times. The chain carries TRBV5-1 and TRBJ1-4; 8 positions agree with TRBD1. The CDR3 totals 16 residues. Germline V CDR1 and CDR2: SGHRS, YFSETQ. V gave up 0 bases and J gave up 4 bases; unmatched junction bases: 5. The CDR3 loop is CASSLARDRGNEKLFF. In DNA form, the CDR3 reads TGCGCCAGCAGCTTGGCCCGCGACAGGGGTAATGAAAAACTGTTTTTT.

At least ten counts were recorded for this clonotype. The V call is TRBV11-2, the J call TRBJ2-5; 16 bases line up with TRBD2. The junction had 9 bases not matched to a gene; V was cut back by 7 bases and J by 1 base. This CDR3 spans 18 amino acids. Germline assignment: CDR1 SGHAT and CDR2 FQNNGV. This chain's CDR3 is CASTISGLAGGPQETQYF. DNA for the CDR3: TGTGCCAGCACCATTTCGGGACTAGCGGGAGGGCCCCAAGAGACCCAGTACTTC.

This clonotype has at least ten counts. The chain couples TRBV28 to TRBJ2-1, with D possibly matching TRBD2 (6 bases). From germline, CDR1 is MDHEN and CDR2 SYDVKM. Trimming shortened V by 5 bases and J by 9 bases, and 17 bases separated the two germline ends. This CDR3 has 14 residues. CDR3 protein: CASSTGTDFSEQFF. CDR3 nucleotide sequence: TGTGCCAGCAGTACCGGGACTGATTTTTCTGAGCAGTTCTTC.

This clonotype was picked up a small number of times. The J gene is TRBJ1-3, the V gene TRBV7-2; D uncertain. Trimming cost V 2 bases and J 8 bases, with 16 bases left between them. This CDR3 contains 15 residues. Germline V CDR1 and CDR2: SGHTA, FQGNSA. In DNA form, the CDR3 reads TGTGCCAGCAGCTTATTGGCGTCTAGCCGGGACACCATATATTTT. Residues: CASSLLASSRDTIYF. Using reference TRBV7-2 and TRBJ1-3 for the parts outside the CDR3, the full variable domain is GAGVSQSPSNKVTEKGKDVELRCDPISGHTALYWYRQSLGQGLEFLIYFQGNSAPDKSGLPSDRFSAERTGGSVSTLTIQRTQQEDSAVYLCASSLLASSRDTIYFGEGSWLTVV.

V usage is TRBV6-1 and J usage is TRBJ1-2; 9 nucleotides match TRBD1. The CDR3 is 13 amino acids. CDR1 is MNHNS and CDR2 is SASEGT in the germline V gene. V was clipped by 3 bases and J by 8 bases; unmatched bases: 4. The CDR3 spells CASSEMDRGGYTF. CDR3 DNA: TGTGCCAGCAGTGAGATGGACAGGGGCGGCTACACCTTC.